Each of the 14 T cell receptor beta chains below was sequenced from the same sample in a study of T cell repertoires in cytomegalovirus infection. TCRdb independently ran MiXCR on the reads; one entry per CDR3 protein. The data contain 65,000 to 85,000 distinct CDR3 sequences, about 26% of them seen just once; the ten biggest clones take up 50% to 65%. No cognate antigen is known for these TCRs. The specimen comprised CD8+ T cells from cultured PBMCs, sampled from culture after CMV antigen stimulation. These receptors all stem from a human donor in good health (CMV status not recorded). Some clones in this sample may be carry-over from other donors' samples.

The rearrangement links TRBV7-9 to TRBJ2-7; perhaps D is TRBD1 or TRBD2 (5 bases each). The V gene lost 0 bases and the J gene lost 7 bases, with 16 bases spanning the gap. This CDR3 spans 15 amino acids. Germline V gene lookup returns CDR1 SEHNR and CDR2 FQNEAQ (reference sequence). In DNA form, the CDR3 reads TGTGCCAGCAGCTTAGCGGGGACCGATCCTCGGGAGCAGTACTTC. Encoded protein: CASSLAGTDPREQYF.

The chain couples TRBV7-9 to TRBJ2-1; 9 bases agree with TRBD2. The CDR3 has 15 amino acids. With 4 bases clipped from V and 6 bases from J, the junction kept 7 bases outside the gene matches. Looked up from germline, CDR1 is SEHNR and CDR2 is FQNEAQ (reference sequence). CDR3 nucleotide sequence: TGTGCCAGCAGCTCGGAGCGGGAGGCGGGCAATGAGCAGTTCTTC. Translating it yields CASSSEREAGNEQFF.

This clonotype was seen a few times. This chain uses TRBV19 with TRBJ2-2; 9 bases map to TRBD1. V lost 1 base, J lost 7 bases, and 13 bases stayed unmatched. The germline V gene encodes CDR1 LNHDA and CDR2 SQIVND (reference sequence). The CDR3 contains 18 residues. The CDR3 sequence: CASSIGHWDREFGGELFF. The CDR3 region has the DNA TGTGCCAGTAGTATAGGGCACTGGGACAGGGAGTTCGGCGGGGAGCTGTTTTTT.

This clonotype was detected only a few times. The genes are TRBV14 and TRBJ2-5, with D perhaps TRBD1 (6 bases). Trimming removed 4 bases at V and 5 bases at J, with 20 bases between. The V gene's germline CDR1 is SGHDN and CDR2 FVKESK. This CDR3 is built from 16 residues. CDR3 sequence (DNA): TGTGCCAGCAGCCTTCGGGACATTCGATCGGGGGAGACCCAGTACTTC. Translating it yields CASSLRDIRSGETQYF.

In the case of this clonotype: A much larger clone differs from this one at a single base, so this may be a read error. The chain is built from TRBV6-8 and TRBJ1-5; 7 nucleotides line up with TRBD1. Germline V gene lookup returns CDR1 MNHGY and CDR2 SAAAGT. The CDR3 covers 14 residues. CDR3 amino acids: CASRGTDSDQPQHF. Written as DNA, the CDR3 is TGTGCCAGCAGGGGGACAGATAGCGATCAGCCCCAGCATTTT.

This clonotype was seen a handful of times. The genes are TRBV7-2 and TRBJ2-1, with D uncertain. Germline CDR1 SGHTA, CDR2 FQGNSA. The V end lost 5 bases, the J end lost 0 bases, and 11 bases lay between the germline ends. The CDR3 extends over 15 amino acids. As DNA, the CDR3 is TGTGCCAGCAGCGCTGACTTGAGCTCCTACAATGAGCAGTTCTTC. Its protein is CASSADLSSYNEQFF.

The count of this clonotype is one. A much larger clone lies one base from this, so it may be a read error. The chain recombines TRBV10-3 with TRBJ1-6, with 7 bases aligning to TRBD1. Germline V gene lookup returns CDR1 ENHRY and CDR2 SYGVKD. The CDR3 consists of 15 residues. In nucleotides, the CDR3 is TGTACCATCAGTGACGGGGGGACAGATAATTCACCCCTCCACTTT. Its translation is CTISDGGTDNSPLHF.

This clonotype occurred many times. The V call is TRBV7-6, the J call TRBJ2-1; D call uncertain. V dropped 3 bases and J dropped 9 bases, with 6 bases sitting between them. CDR3 length equals 11 residues. Germline CDR1 is SGHVS and CDR2 is FNYEAQ. The CDR3 is CASSFGGEQFF. The CDR3 DNA reads TGTGCCAGCAGCTTTGGCGGTGAGCAGTTCTTC.

This clonotype was detected ten times or more. The CDR3 DNA is TGCGCCAGCAGCCAACAGGGGTACCCCACCTACGAGCAGTACTTC. It specifies CASSQQGYPTYEQYF. The chain recombines TRBV4-1 with TRBJ2-7, with D possibly TRBD1 on 6 matching bases. Per the germline V gene, CDR1 is MGHRA and CDR2 is YSYEKL. Deletions cut 2 bases from V and 2 bases from J, with 13 bases between. The CDR3 extends over 15 amino acids.

This sequence joins TRBV20-1 and TRBJ2-1; TRBD2 agrees at 8 bases. V lost 4 bases, J lost 7 bases, and 9 bases stayed unmatched. The CDR3 runs to 14 residues. CDR1 and CDR2 (germline): DFQATT, SNEGSKA (reference sequence). CDR3 bases: TGCAGTGCTATCCCCCGGACTAGCCTTAATGAGCAGTTCTTC. Residues: CSAIPRTSLNEQFF.

This clonotype showed up many times. Here the CDR3 reads CASSSLVGARTDTQYF. Here the CDR3 DNA reads TGTGCCAGCAGCTCCCTAGTTGGGGCGAGGACAGATACGCAGTATTTT. The chain couples TRBV7-2 to TRBJ2-3, with D possibly matching TRBD1 (5 bases). The V and J ends lost 4 bases and 3 bases respectively, with 17 bases between them. Per the germline V gene, CDR1 is SGHTA and CDR2 is FQGNSA. CDR3 length: 16 residues.

This clonotype was recorded a few times. V and J are TRBV11-2 and TRBJ2-2; 8 bases map to TRBD1. With 5 bases clipped from V and 4 bases from J, the junction kept 12 bases outside the gene matches. The CDR3 contains 17 residues. In germline, CDR1 is SGHAT, CDR2 FQNNGV. The CDR3 loop reads CASSPTDRVGGTGELFF. In DNA, the CDR3 is TGTGCCAGCAGCCCCACGGACAGGGTGGGTGGCACCGGGGAGCTGTTTTTT.

V usage is TRBV28 and J usage is TRBJ2-7; D not resolved. The V end was cut by 5 bases, the J end by 1 base, with 18 bases between. The CDR3 has 16 amino acids. Germline assignment: CDR1 MDHEN and CDR2 SYDVKM. Here the CDR3 reads CASSPESGRQSYEQYF. CDR3 DNA sequence: TGTGCCAGCAGTCCCGAGTCCGGCAGACAATCCTACGAGCAGTACTTC.

This clonotype occurred once. The chain joins TRBV7-6 to TRBJ2-7, with a tentative D call TRBD1 (6 bases). Germline loops: CDR1 SGHVS, CDR2 FNYEAQ. Between the trimmed V and J ends, which lost 5 bases and 3 bases, there was a span of 14 bases. CDR3 length: 14 residues. The CDR3 protein is CASSGRDILYEQYF. The CDR3 DNA reads as TGTGCCAGCAGCGGCAGGGACATTCTCTACGAGCAGTACTTC.